This T cell receptor (beta chain) was sequenced during a study of CD8+ T cells in alopecia areata. For the study at large: Those treated were given oral tofacitinib at 5 to 10 mg twice daily. Affected scalp percentage determined the severity score of treated patients. General study findings and limits: For patients receiving tofacitinib, scalp clonality and expanded CD8+ clones among the top 100 significantly decreased. A great number of expanded lesional clones endured in scalp and blood during tofacitinib.

On this clone itself: The antigen is not known.

Treatment given: oral pan-JAK inhibitor, 5-10 mg twice daily. Germline V gives CDR1 SNHLY, CDR2 FYNNEI. Deletions cut 10 bases from V and 4 bases from J, with 13 bases between. The CDR3 runs to 12 residues. Extracted RNA was reverse transcribed into cDNA, the sequencing template. The table came from immunoSEQ multiplex PCR; TCRdb's copy has only in-frame clones and leaves some out. Seen here are around 290,000 clones, roughly 60% observed once, and the top ten hold under 2%. The sample in question was CD4+ T cells sorted from blood, obtained at week 24, from a patient treated with tofacitinib. The clonotype was recovered from a human donor with alopecia areata. The chain combines TRBV2 with TRBJ1-1, with D tentatively TRBD1 (6 bases). The CDR3 sequence: CANRVGGTEAFF. CDR3 nucleotide sequence: TGTGCCAACAGGGTGGGAGGCACTGAAGCTTTCTTT.